This T cell receptor beta chain was found in a study of OX40 agonist ivuxolimab in advanced cancers. Sequencing used immunoSEQ multiplex PCR; TCRdb keeps in-frame clones, though not all of them. The sample contains roughly 150,000 clones, 90% to 95% of which appear only once. Germline assignment: CDR1 LNHDA and CDR2 SQIVND (reference sequence). This CDR3 contains 17 residues. With 7 bases clipped from V and 0 bases from J, the junction kept 6 bases outside the gene matches. This clone was counted a single time. Antigen unknown. Study-level findings and limits: Nonresponders, in some cases, also had low normalized T-cell clonal expansion.

The chain links TRBV19 to TRBJ2-6, with 10 bases that match TRBD1. Sequencing was performed on CD4+ or CD8+ T cells sorted from blood, taken in a trial of the OX40 agonist ivuxolimab. The sequence came from an adult with an advanced solid tumor such as melanoma, head and neck, liver or kidney cancer. This CDR3 is CASKRQGAFSGANVLTF. In nucleotides, the CDR3 is TGTGCCAGTAAGAGACAGGGGGCCTTCTCTGGGGCCAACGTCCTGACTTTC.